Sequencing of this T cell receptor (beta chain) was carried out in a study of monozygotic twins with inflammatory bowel disease. The V gene's germline CDR1 is MNHNS and CDR2 SASEGT. This CDR3 region has 16 residues. One entry per CDR3 protein, without DNA, is what TCRdb gives after re-calling the 5' RACE reads. The listing records 300,000 to 350,000 distinct CDR3 sequences. The rearrangement uses TRBV6-1 and TRBJ2-2; the TCRdb call, TRBD1, lacks DNA for checking. This clonotype originated in a human donor with ulcerative colitis or Crohn's disease, or a healthy co-twin of an affected twin (not recorded which). The specimen sequenced was blood. The CDR3 spells CASSTTGRGNTGELFF.